One sample yielded the 17 T cell receptor beta chains listed below, sequenced in a study of the immune and genomic landscape of osteosarcoma. The repertoire was sequenced with immunoSEQ multiplex PCR; TCRdb's copy has only in-frame clones and lacks some. This table holds over a thousand clones, 60% to 80% found once. Sequenced input: tumor tissue from a local recurrence in the skull. Receptors were obtained from a man between 18 and 29 years old with osteosarcoma.

This chain uses TRBV9 with TRBJ1-1, with D perhaps TRBD1 (5 bases). Germline V lookup: CDR1 SGDLS, CDR2 YYNGEE. V lost 4 bases to trimming and J lost 8 bases, with 18 bases between them. There are 14 residues in the CDR3. The CDR3 nucleotides are TGTGCCAGCAGCAAAGGGACGGACAAAGGAGAAGCTTTCTTT. This translates into CASSKGTDKGEAFF.

V is TRBV30 and J is TRBJ1-3; 7 bases are shared with TRBD1. The CDR3 is 16 residues long. With V trimmed by 1 base and J by 3 bases, 9 bases remained unmatched. CDR1 and CDR2 from the germline V gene are GTSNPN and SVGIG (reference sequence). CDR3 in DNA: TGTGCCTGGAGTGAGTTTCGGAGGGGGCTTGGAAACACCATATATTTT. Residues: CAWSEFRRGLGNTIYF.

The chain links TRBV5-1 to TRBJ1-4, with D possibly being TRBD1 (5 bases). Trimming stripped 0 bases from V and 6 bases from J, with 9 bases between. The CDR3 has 14 amino acids. Germline-derived CDR1 and CDR2 are SGHRS and YFSETQ. CDR3 amino acids: CASSLARADEKLFF. The CDR3 coding sequence is TGCGCCAGCAGCTTGGCCAGGGCAGATGAAAAACTGTTTTTT.

V usage is TRBV4-2 and J usage is TRBJ2-1; 14 bases line up with TRBD2. The CDR3 runs to 16 residues. The germline gives CDR1 LGHNA, CDR2 YNFKEQ. V shed 3 bases and J 6 bases; nucleotides not matched to a gene: 4. CDR3 DNA sequence: TGTGCCAGCAGCCAGGAAGGGACTAGCGGGGGCAATGAGCAGTTCTTC. It specifies CASSQEGTSGGNEQFF.

The chain employs TRBV7-8 and TRBJ2-7; possible D gene TRBD1, 6 bases. The V end was cut by 3 bases, the J end by 5 bases, with 8 bases between. Germline CDR1 and CDR2: SGHVS and FQNEAQ. There are 12 residues in the CDR3. The CDR3 DNA is TGTGCCAGCAGCTTCGGGGACAACGAGCAGTACTTC. It translates to CASSFGDNEQYF.

The V and J genes are TRBV18 and TRBJ1-1; the D gene is possibly TRBD1 (5 bases). This CDR3 has 15 residues. Germline lookup yields CDR1 KGHSH and CDR2 LQKENI. Deletions cut 1 base from V and 1 base from J, with 10 bases between. The CDR3 here is CASSPRDGWNTEAFF. The CDR3 nucleotides are TGTGCCAGCTCACCACGGGACGGTTGGAACACTGAAGCTTTCTTT.

The V gene is TRBV13, the J gene TRBJ2-1, with D possibly being TRBD1 or TRBD2 (6 bases each). V lost 4 bases, J lost 6 bases, and 19 bases lay in between. The CDR3 covers 16 residues. CDR1 and CDR2 from the germline V gene are PRHDT and FYEKMQ (reference sequence). The CDR3 loop reads CASSYGVFRGGNEQFF. CDR3 nucleotide sequence: TGTGCCAGCAGCTATGGGGTGTTCAGGGGAGGCAATGAGCAGTTCTTC.

V and J are TRBV29-1 and TRBJ2-3; perhaps D is TRBD1 or TRBD2 (6 bases each). V lost 0 bases and J 5 bases, leaving 15 bases between the germline ends. Germline V lookup: CDR1 SQVTM, CDR2 ANQGSEA. The CDR3 has 15 residues. The CDR3 coding sequence is TGCAGCGTTGAAGATAGGGGGGTCTCTCGAGATACGCAGTATTTT. Residues: CSVEDRGVSRDTQYF.

V gene TRBV29-1 combines with J gene TRBJ1-1; no definite D call. This CDR3 contains 11 residues. Germline V lookup: CDR1 SQVTM, CDR2 ANQGSEA. V was pared by 7 bases and J by 6 bases, with 12 bases between. The CDR3 nucleotides are TGCAGCGCTACGTTAGTAGCTGAAGCTTTCTTT. It specifies CSATLVAEAFF.

This clone was recorded a few times. This chain links TRBV28 with TRBJ2-5, with TRBD1 matching 9 bases. V lost 5 bases and J lost 5; bases outside the gene matches: 9. The CDR3 is made up of 15 amino acids. Germline CDR1 is MDHEN and CDR2 is SYDVKM. The CDR3 sequence: CASSPDRGWWETQYF. The CDR3 DNA follows: TGTGCCAGCAGTCCTGACAGGGGGTGGTGGGAGACCCAGTACTTC.

The chain has TRBV2 and TRBJ2-1; D unclear. The CDR3 is 13 amino acids. Germline assignment: CDR1 SNHLY and CDR2 FYNNEI. Trimming left V 4 bases short and J 0 bases short, with 4 bases between. The CDR3: CASSVNSYNEQFF. In DNA form, the CDR3 reads TGTGCCAGCAGTGTTAACTCCTACAATGAGCAGTTCTTC.

J is TRBJ2-7 and V is TRBV28; D is unresolved. V lost 6 bases and J lost 3, with 6 bases in between. CDR1 is MDHEN and CDR2 is SYDVKM in the germline V gene. The CDR3 is 11 residues long. The DNA of the CDR3 is TGTGCCAGCAGCCCCCACTACGAGCAGTACTTC. Protein sequence: CASSPHYEQYF.

Judged by abundance, this clone is large. V is TRBV5-1 and J is TRBJ1-4; no definite D call. This CDR3 has 11 residues. Deletions cut 3 bases from V and 8 bases from J, with 5 bases between. Germline V gene lookup returns CDR1 SGHRS and CDR2 YFSETQ. CDR3 sequence reads: CASSSSEKLFF. As DNA, the CDR3 is TGCGCCAGCAGCTCTTCCGAAAAACTGTTTTTT.

The chain joins TRBV5-1 to TRBJ2-1; 14 nucleotides agree with TRBD2. Germline V gives CDR1 SGHRS, CDR2 YFSETQ. The CDR3 is made up of 17 amino acids. V lost 3 bases to trimming and J lost 6 bases; unmatched junction nucleotides: 8. The CDR3 DNA sequence: TGCGCCAGCAGCTATACGTGGACTAGCGGGGGGATCAATGAGCAGTTCTTC. Translation gives CASSYTWTSGGINEQFF.

CDR3: CASSLGGRNADTQYF. The CDR3 bases are TGTGCCAGCAGTTTAGGTGGCAGGAACGCAGATACGCAGTATTTT. The rearrangement uses TRBV28 and TRBJ2-3; no reliable D call. Trimming took off 2 bases at V and 4 bases at J, with 13 bases between the two ends. CDR1 is MDHEN, CDR2 SYDVKM, per germline. There are 15 residues in the CDR3.

This clone was observed a few times. CDR3 region: CASSPTGGNSPLHF. CDR3 nucleotide sequence: TGTGCCAGCTCACCGACAGGGGGGAATTCACCCCTCCACTTT. The chain recombines TRBV18 with TRBJ1-6, with 9 positions matching TRBD1. Germline assignment: CDR1 KGHSH and CDR2 LQKENI. This CDR3 has 14 amino acids. Unmatched junction bases numbered 1, after V lost 3 bases and J lost 7 bases. The whole variable domain, remainder taken from reference TRBV18 and TRBJ1-6, is NAGVMQNPRHLVRRRGQEARLRCSPMKGHSHVYWYRQLPEEGLKFMVYLQKENIIDESGMPKERFSAEFPKEGPSILRIQQVVRGDSAAYFCASSPTGGNSPLHFGNGTRLTVT.

This clone was seen only once. This chain links TRBV5-1 with TRBJ2-3; 7 bases are shared with TRBD1. CDR1 and CDR2 from the germline V gene are SGHRS and YFSETQ. V was clipped by 0 bases and J by 0 bases; unmatched bases: 1. The CDR3 loop spans 15 amino acids. In DNA form, the CDR3 reads TGCGCCAGCAGCTTGGAGGGGGCCAGCACAGATACGCAGTATTTT. Its protein is CASSLEGASTDTQYF.